This T cell receptor beta chain was identified during a study of cytomegalovirus exposure and HLA in healthy donors (dated by TCRdb to 2017 to 2019). Some background on the complete study: An earlier analysis of 550 to 700 of the donors reported about 250 Gb of sequence data and approximately 110 million unique TCR beta sequences from 150 million to 200 million T cells. The study used immunosequencing to profile the T cell repertoires of several hundred subjects and linked those repertoires to cytomegalovirus serostatus. The study aimed to test whether signatures of past pathogen exposure could be identified by cataloging public T cell receptors. An early release that covered 500 to 800 HLA-typed donors contained approximately 300 gigabases of sequencing data and 85 million to 100 million unique TCR sequences. Every discovery cohort repertoire had been produced on one sequencing platform. In the later analysis, no new phenotypic data were used to find candidate immune exposures; instead, reliance was placed on TCR beta sequences and their occurrence across donors. Class I and class II HLA loci were covered by the typing at four-digit resolution. To study patterns of TCR occurrence, a later analysis re-analyzed previously published TCR beta repertoires from 650 to 750 donors and added high-resolution HLA genotyping. Alongside the repertoire data, information on donor age, sex, ethnicity and CMV serostatus was compiled. Genome-wide SNP genotypes for about 60% of the 666 donors were used in a later genetic analysis, which treated that subset as a discovery cohort. In an earlier analysis of about 590 of the donors, high-throughput TCR beta sequencing was used to judge whether each TCR beta V gene segment behaved as functional or pseudogenic. Along with the roughly 700-subject first cohort, a separate validation cohort of over a hundred different subjects was used. Typing coverage varied by locus: about 620-630 donors for A, B, C, DRB1 and DQB1; approximately 520 for DQA1; more than 600 for DPA1; 450 to 480 for DPB1. The study combined high-throughput TCR immunosequencing, statistical association of individual TCRs with disease status, and machine learning to predict cytomegalovirus infection status. Of the approximately 370 genotyped donors, over 80% were placed in the genetic ancestry cluster associated with self-reported Caucasian donors. Roughly 5 DR-DQ haplotypes were handled as single units for association and clustering, since linkage in the cohort was strong. Among about 400 genotyped donors of the cohort, an average of around 240,000 unique TCR beta nucleotide sequences was sequenced per donor, of which about 20% were non-productive. Results and caveats for the whole study, not just this receptor: Some IMGT-functional V segments, including TRBV6-2 and TRBV6-3, could not be told apart with the 87-base-pair reads, so those segments were excluded. A cluster of highly shared sequence variants was judged likely to be a technical artifact of the sequencing pipeline. In both the original and validation cohorts, the classifier was reported to diagnose cytomegalovirus status with high specificity and sensitivity. Assigning TCR associations to individual alleles was difficult when HLA alleles, especially DR and DQ, strongly co-occurred. According to a later analysis, TCR association rates differed among HLA loci, with DRB1 alleles showing the most associated TCRs and HLA-C alleles showing the fewest. A further reported finding was that TCR beta sequences accurately predicted the HLA-A and HLA-B alleles for most subjects in the first cohort. In a later analysis, around 17,000 TCR beta sequences were associated with specific HLA alleles at a false discovery rate of 0.05. The authors suggested that the approach could potentially be generalized to other disease states and immunological phenotypes. According to a later genetic analysis, donors in an Asian-associated ancestry cluster had fewer N-insertions in productive TCRs than the approximately 700-donor mean. A later genetic analysis associated a missense DCLRE1C variant with V-gene and J-gene trimming of TCR beta chains, and an independent cohort replicated the association. Correlated functional status among segregating V segments might be attributable to linkage disequilibrium, but an unknown experimental factor could not be ruled out. In the study, some 160 TCR beta chains were listed as associated with cytomegalovirus. A later analysis reported that several top co-occurrence clusters appeared linked to parvovirus B19, influenza, CMV and Epstein-Barr virus. A later analysis found that HLA-associated TCR beta chains were more clonally expanded and had lower generation probabilities than equally common non-associated chains. While some public TCRs were present in many individuals, most TCR sequences turned up only very rarely across donors. HLA typing was unavailable for some donors at each locus, so association tests used only the typed subset. Broadly in line with IMGT annotations, most TCR beta V segments showed up in productive rearrangements about 87% or about 30% of the time in an earlier analysis of some 590 of the donors. A few of the identified cytomegalovirus-associated TCR beta chains were confirmed in vitro to be specific for cytomegalovirus antigens. Because counts were too low, approximately 15 rarely observed V segments, including chromosome 9 orphons, were excluded from the earlier analysis of 500 to 700 of the donors. For the cohort, immune exposure information was limited to CMV serostatus. Roughly uniform sequencing depth across donors was assumed in presence/absence analyses, although this assumption may not hold. This cohort had only TCR beta chains sequenced, and the lack of alpha or paired-chain data limited which features could be detected. Most CMV-associated TCR beta chains appeared to be HLA-restricted in a later analysis, and the HLA associations seemed to be driven largely by CMV exposure.

The cohort was made up of several hundred healthy bone marrow donors. All cohort members were sampled while nominally healthy, although unrecorded immune exposures were likely present. The donor tested CMV seronegative and was one of the 352 seronegative cohort members. Every donor gave a peripheral blood sample, and the peripheral blood mononuclear cells from that sample were used for TCR beta sequencing. The Qiagen DNeasy Blood Extraction Kit was used to extract genomic DNA from the blood cell samples. The library was generated by the immunoSEQ multiplex PCR assay. A mixture of 60 forward primers for TCR Vbeta segments and 13 reverse primers for TCR Jbeta segments was used in the multiplex PCR. The CDR3 region of rearranged TCR beta genes was amplified from genomic DNA with a multiplex PCR assay. The amplified TCR beta libraries were sequenced on the Illumina HiSeq System as 87-base-pair reads. The source study handled its data this way. In a later analysis, 77 million or so unique TCR beta chains were counted across the approximately 640 repertoires, and some 10 million of these chains were shared by at least two donors. Raw reads were error-corrected and collapsed into unique sequences with a nearest-neighbor algorithm that merged closely related sequences to remove PCR and sequencing errors. V, D and J gene segments were assigned by aligning CDR3 sequences to IMGT reference sequences. Each retained sequence needed at least a six-nucleotide match to both a V gene segment and a J gene segment. Rearrangements were classified as productive when the CDR3 lacked stop codons and remained in frame with V and J, and all other rearrangements were classified as non-productive. CDR3 was defined by IMGT convention, running from the second conserved V-encoded cysteine to the conserved J-encoded phenylalanine. Sequences without an unambiguous match to a single V gene segment were excluded from the earlier analysis of almost 600 of the donors. An earlier analysis of several hundred of the donors called V segments functional above 56.7% productive rearrangements and segregating when the between-donor standard deviation exceeded 5%. A statistical classification framework was built to diagnose cytomegalovirus status from the catalog of TCR beta chain sequences. V and J gene assignment, in a later analysis, came from comparing TCR nucleotide sequences with IMGT/GENE-DB human TR gene sequences. A later analysis assigned CDR3 sequences and most-parsimonious VDJ recombination scenarios with the TCRdist pipeline. A later analysis defined each TCR beta chain by its CDR3 amino acid sequence plus V-gene family, and excluded reads lacking a unique V-gene family. To address suspected cross-contamination and a sequencing artifact, a later analysis removed around 600 highly shared, low-generation-probability nucleotide sequences. For each public chain, a later analysis derived a clonal expansion index from normalized ranks of inferred template counts within each repertoire. In a later analysis, generation probabilities were computed with a VDJ recombination model fitted to out-of-frame rearrangements, and the resulting probabilities were checked against IGoR. A later analysis scored TCR-TCR, TCR-HLA and TCR-CMV co-occurrence with hypergeometric tests, applying a repertoire-size bias correction to TCR pairs. To estimate false discovery rates, a later analysis permuted the HLA or CMV assignments 20 times. A later analysis grouped co-occurring TCRs with DBSCAN, adding TCRdist sequence similarity when clustering within HLA-allele-positive subsets. Repertoires with fewer than 30,000 or more than 120,000 public chains, plus five repertoires with anomalous nucleotide sharing, were excluded from co-occurrence clustering. This is the immuneACCESS table as TCRdb keeps it, with only in-frame sequences that have V and J called. A part of the clones is gone; compared with another copy, unresolved V genes explain less than half, and the rest is unexplained. V, J and clone size reflect that table, while D and trimming were determined from the DNA. The sample data list 35,000 to 50,000 clones, and about 80% of these were observed just once. Of the sample, 1.4% falls within the top ten clones.

Comments on this clone: The clone's antigen remains unknown. There are no base qualities to consult, and no much larger clone falls within one base.

V trim: 6 bases; J trim: 6 bases; unmatched bases: 3. From the cysteine up to the phenylalanine, the CDR3 has a length of 12 residues. This entry keeps only the CDR3 DNA: 36 bases, framed from base 1. CDR1 and CDR2, per the germline V gene (reference sequence), are LNHDA and SQIVND. The chain uses TRBV19 and TRBJ2-3; 7 junctional bases match TRBD2. This clonotype was obtained from a man aged 25-45 years in good health and CMV-seronegative. The sequenced material came from PBMCs. The DNA reads TGTGCCAGTAGGGGCGGGAGTGATACGCAGTATTTT. This is translated as CASRGGSDTQYF.